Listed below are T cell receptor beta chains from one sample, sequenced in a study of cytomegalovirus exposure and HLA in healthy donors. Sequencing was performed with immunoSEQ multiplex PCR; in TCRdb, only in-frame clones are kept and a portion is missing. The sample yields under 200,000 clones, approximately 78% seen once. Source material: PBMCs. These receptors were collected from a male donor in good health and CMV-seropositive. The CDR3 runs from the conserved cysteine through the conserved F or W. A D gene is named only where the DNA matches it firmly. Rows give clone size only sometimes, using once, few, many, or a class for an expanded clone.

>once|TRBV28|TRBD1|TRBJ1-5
CASSPLDRENQPQHF
TGTGCCAGCAGTCCCCTGGACAGGGAGAATCAGCCCCAGCATTTT
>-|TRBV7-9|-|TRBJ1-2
CASSPNSYGYTF
TGTGCCAGCAGCCCCAACAGCTATGGCTACACCTTC
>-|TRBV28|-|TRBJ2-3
CASSLFGRDTQYF
TGTGCCAGCAGTCTCTTTGGGCGAGATACGCAGTATTTT
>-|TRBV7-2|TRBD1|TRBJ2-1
CASSLETGGKFF
TGTGCCAGCAGCTTGGAGACAGGGGGGAAATTCTTC
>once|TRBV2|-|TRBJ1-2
CAIGGAGNGYTF
TGTGCCATCGGGGGGGCGGGGAATGGCTACACCTTC
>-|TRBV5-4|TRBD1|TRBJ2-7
CASSEGTGTRQYF
TGTGCCAGCTCTGAGGGGACAGGGACAAGGCAGTACTTC
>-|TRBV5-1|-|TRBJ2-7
CASTLRDGGMYEQYF
TGCGCCAGCACCCTGCGGGACGGAGGAATGTACGAGCAGTACTTC
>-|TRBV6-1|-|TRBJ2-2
CASSESGGAGELFF
TGTGCCAGCAGTGAATCCGGAGGGGCCGGGGAGCTGTTTTTT
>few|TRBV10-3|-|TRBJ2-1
CAITRREGASEQFF
TGTGCCATCACCCGCAGGGAAGGGGCGAGTGAGCAGTTCTTC
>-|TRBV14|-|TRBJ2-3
CASSQDEQWTQYF
TGTGCCAGCAGCCAAGACGAACAGTGGACGCAGTATTTT
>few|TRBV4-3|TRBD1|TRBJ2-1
CASSQNRDRDDNEQFF
TGCGCCAGCAGCCAGAACCGGGACAGGGACGACAATGAGCAGTTCTTC
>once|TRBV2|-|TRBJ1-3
CASSEAQASSGNTIYF
TGTGCCAGCAGTGAAGCACAGGCCAGCTCTGGAAACACCATATATTTT
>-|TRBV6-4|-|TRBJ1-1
CASSDRTSLNTEAFF
TGTGCCAGCAGTGACCGAACATCCTTGAACACTGAAGCTTTCTTT
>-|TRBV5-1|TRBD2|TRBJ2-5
CASSGSGVQETQYF
TGCGCCAGCAGCGGAAGCGGGGTCCAAGAGACCCAGTACTTC
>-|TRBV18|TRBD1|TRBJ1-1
CASSPRQGWMNTEAFF
TGTGCCAGCTCACCGCGACAGGGCTGGATGAACACTGAAGCTTTCTTT
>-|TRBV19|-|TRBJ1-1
CASSIPRVRNANTEAFF
TGTGCCAGTAGTATCCCTCGTGTGCGAAACGCGAACACTGAAGCTTTCTTT
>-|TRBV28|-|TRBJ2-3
CASHQGSTDTQYF
TGTGCCAGCCATCAGGGGTCCACAGATACGCAGTATTTT
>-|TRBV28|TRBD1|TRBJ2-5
CASSIQGAQETQYF
TGTGCCAGCAGCATACAGGGGGCCCAAGAGACCCAGTACTTC
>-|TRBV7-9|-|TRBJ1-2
CASSLGGNSDGYTF
TGTGCCAGCAGCTTGGGCGGGAATTCCGATGGCTACACCTTC
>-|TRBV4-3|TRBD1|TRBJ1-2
CASSPHPQGAGGYTF
TGCGCCAGCAGCCCCCACCCCCAGGGGGCGGGAGGCTACACCTTC
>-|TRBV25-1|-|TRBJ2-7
CASRPGGAYEQYF
TGTGCCAGCCGCCCGGGTGGTGCCTACGAGCAGTACTTC
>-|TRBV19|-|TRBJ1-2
CASSEYRVNYGYTF
TGTGCCAGTAGTGAGTACAGGGTTAACTATGGCTACACCTTC
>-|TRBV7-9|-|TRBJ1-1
CASSLEAGRTEAFF
TGTGCCAGCAGCTTAGAGGCAGGGCGGACTGAAGCTTTCTTT
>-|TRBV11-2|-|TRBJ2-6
CASSPNTGANVLTF
TGTGCCAGCAGCCCTAATACTGGGGCCAACGTCCTGACTTTC
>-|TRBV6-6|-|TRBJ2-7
CASSYDSSYEQYF
TGTGCCAGCAGTTACGACAGTTCCTACGAGCAGTACTTC
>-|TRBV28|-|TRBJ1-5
CASSSPLSIYSNQPQHF
TGTGCCAGCAGTTCCCCCCTGTCGATCTATAGCAATCAGCCCCAGCATTTT
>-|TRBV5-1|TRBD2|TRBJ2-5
CASSPGTSGRALAETQYF
TGCGCCAGCAGCCCCGGGACTAGCGGGAGGGCTCTCGCGGAGACCCAGTACTTC
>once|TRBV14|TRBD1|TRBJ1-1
CASSQAPDQGAPNTEAFF
TGTGCCAGCAGCCAAGCCCCGGACCAGGGGGCCCCGAACACTGAAGCTTTCTTT
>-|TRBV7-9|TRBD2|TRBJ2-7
CAGRPSGVLYEQYF
TGTGCCGGCAGACCGAGCGGGGTACTCTACGAGCAGTACTTC
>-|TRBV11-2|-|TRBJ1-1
CASSASRVNTEAFF
TGTGCCAGCAGCGCGTCCAGGGTTAACACTGAAGCTTTCTTT
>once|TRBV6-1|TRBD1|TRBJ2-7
CASIPGRGFYEQYF
TGTGCCAGCATACCCGGCAGGGGGTTCTACGAGCAGTACTTC
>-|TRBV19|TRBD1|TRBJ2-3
CASSLGTGVTDTQYF
TGTGCCAGTAGTCTTGGGACAGGCGTCACAGATACGCAGTATTTT
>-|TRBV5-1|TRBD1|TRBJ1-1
CASSPTGDEVTEAFF
TGCGCCAGCAGCCCTACAGGGGACGAGGTTACTGAAGCTTTCTTT
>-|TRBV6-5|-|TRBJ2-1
CASKNPGTNEQFF
TGTGCCAGCAAAAACCCCGGTACCAATGAGCAGTTCTTC
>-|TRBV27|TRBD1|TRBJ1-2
CASSPGNFAGTGLRGYTF
TGTGCCAGCAGTCCCGGTAATTTCGCCGGGACAGGGCTTCGGGGCTACACCTTC
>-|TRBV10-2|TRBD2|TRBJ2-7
CASSGTSGGYEQYF
TGCGCCAGCAGTGGGACTAGCGGGGGGTACGAGCAGTACTTC
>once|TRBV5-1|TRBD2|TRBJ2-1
CASSGGSYNEQFF
TGCGCTTCTTCAGGCGGGAGTTACAATGAGCAGTTCTTC
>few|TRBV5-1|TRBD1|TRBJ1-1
CASTGQGAVTEAFF
TGCGCCAGCACTGGACAGGGGGCCGTCACTGAAGCTTTCTTT
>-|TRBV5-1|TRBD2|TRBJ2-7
CASSHPGLADTYEQYF
TGCGCCAGCAGCCACCCGGGACTAGCGGATACCTACGAGCAGTACTTC